The 29 T cell receptor beta chains reported below all come from one sample, sequenced in a study of T cell responses to AZD1222 COVID-19 vaccine. The table came from immunoSEQ multiplex PCR; TCRdb's copy has only in-frame clones and leaves some out. The top ten hold over 1.1% of the sample, which has around 78,000 clones, 90% seen once. The source was peripheral blood, collected 28 days after the second AZD1222 dose. These receptors all come from an adult who received the AZD1222 COVID-19 vaccine.

The V and J genes are TRBV7-9 and TRBJ2-4, with TRBD1 matching 8 bases. The CDR3 has 13 amino acids. V shed 2 bases, J shed 6 bases, and the junction held 0 bases outside the gene matches. The V gene's germline CDR1 is SEHNR and CDR2 FQNEAQ (reference sequence). CDR3 DNA: TGTGCCAGCAGCTTAACAGGGGGAAACATTCAGTACTTC. Residues: CASSLTGGNIQYF.

This chain connects TRBV5-1 to TRBJ1-1; D is unclear. The V end was cut by 4 bases, the J end by 2 bases, with 15 bases between. This CDR3 is built from 15 residues. The germline gives CDR1 SGHRS, CDR2 YFSETQ. The CDR3 DNA follows: TGCGCCAGCAGCCCCGGAAACAGAAAAAACACTGAAGCTTTCTTT. This encodes CASSPGNRKNTEAFF.

The chain uses TRBV7-2 and TRBJ2-3; D is perhaps TRBD2 (7 bases). The ends were cut back, 6 bases at V and 5 bases at J, with 24 bases in the middle. The germline V gene encodes CDR1 SGHTA and CDR2 FQGNSA. The CDR3 consists of 17 residues. The CDR3 DNA follows: TGTGCCAGCAGTTCTTACAGGTGGGGGGGCCGTGTAGATACGCAGTATTTT. Amino acid sequence: CASSSYRWGGRVDTQYF.

The rearrangement joins TRBV7-2 to TRBJ2-7; D may be TRBD1 (6 bases). The CDR3 spans 15 residues. Per the germline V gene, CDR1 is SGHTA and CDR2 is FQGNSA. The ends were cut back, 1 base at V and 0 bases at J, with 10 bases in the middle. CDR3 loop: CASSLGGHGSYEQYF. The CDR3 DNA reads TGTGCCAGCAGCTTAGGGGGACACGGCTCCTACGAGCAGTACTTC.

The chain is built from TRBV30 and TRBJ2-1; 15 bases are shared with TRBD2. CDR3 size: 18 residues. CDR1 is GTSNPN and CDR2 is SVGIG in the germline V gene (reference sequence). With V trimmed by 4 bases and J by 2 bases, 9 bases remained unmatched. The CDR3 sequence is CAWTGLAGGFVAYNEQFF. CDR3 nucleotides: TGTGCCTGGACTGGACTAGCGGGGGGGTTTGTCGCCTACAATGAGCAGTTCTTC.

The CDR3 nucleotides read TGTGCCAGCAGCTTGCTGGGGGTAGAACAGTACTTC. Protein: CASSLLGVEQYF. This chain uses TRBV5-4 with TRBJ2-7; D assignment may be TRBD1 or TRBD2 (5 bases each). The germline V gene has CDR1 SGHNT and CDR2 YYREEE (reference sequence). The CDR3 length is 12 residues. Trimming left V 1 base short and J 10 bases short, with 12 bases between.

This clone was observed a single time. The genes are TRBV4-1 and TRBJ1-4; weak D call: TRBD1 (6 bases). The CDR3 has 15 amino acids. Germline CDR1 is MGHRA and CDR2 is YSYEKL. Trimming took 4 bases from V and 7 from J, leaving 16 bases between them. Here the CDR3 reads CASSRGTHRGEKLFF. The CDR3 DNA is TGCGCCAGCAGCCGGGGGACACACCGCGGTGAAAAACTGTTTTTT.

This clone was counted only a few times. The J gene is TRBJ2-2, the V gene TRBV10-3; no firm D call. The CDR3 is 16 residues long. Germline CDR1 is ENHRY and CDR2 is SYGVKD. Trimming cost V 3 bases and J 2 bases, with 13 bases left between them. Here the CDR3 reads CAISEFYITNTGELFF. The CDR3 nucleotides read TGTGCCATCAGTGAATTCTACATAACTAACACCGGGGAGCTGTTTTTT.

The chain is built from TRBV24-1 and TRBJ2-5; TRBD1 agrees at 8 bases. Germline values: CDR1 KGHDR, CDR2 SFDVKD. The junction had 6 bases not matched to a gene; V was cut back by 2 bases and J by 5 bases. This CDR3 is built from 15 residues. The DNA for the CDR3 is TGTGCCACCAGTGATTCCGGGACAGGCAGGGAGACCCAGTACTTC. The encoded protein is CATSDSGTGRETQYF.

This chain uses TRBV7-9 with TRBJ2-7; D unclear. Per germline, CDR1 SEHNR and CDR2 FQNEAQ (reference sequence). This CDR3 is 13 amino acids long. Trimming took 5 bases from V and 2 from J, leaving 10 bases between them. CDR3 in DNA: TGTGCCAGCAGCCCGAATTCGGCCTACGAGCAGTACTTC. It encodes CASSPNSAYEQYF.

The chain combines TRBV4-2 with TRBJ2-3; 9 nucleotides line up with TRBD1. The CDR3 is made up of 16 amino acids. Germline values: CDR1 LGHNA, CDR2 YNFKEQ. V shed 1 base and J 3 bases; nucleotides not matched to a gene: 5. The CDR3 DNA reads as TGTGCCAGCAGCCAAGCGGGACAGGGTTTAACAGATACGCAGTATTTT. Protein product: CASSQAGQGLTDTQYF.

The genes are TRBV5-8 and TRBJ1-1; TRBD1 is a possible D gene (5 bases). The V and J ends lost 1 base and 5 bases respectively, with 9 bases between them. The CDR3 runs 13 residues. Per germline, CDR1 SGHTS and CDR2 YDEGEE. Here the CDR3 DNA reads TGTGCCAGCAGCTTGTTTAGGGGTACTGAAGCTTTCTTT. Protein: CASSLFRGTEAFF.

J is TRBJ1-1 and V is TRBV3-1 (or the pseudogene TRBV3-2); unclear D gene. The CDR3 is made up of 12 amino acids. Germline CDR1 is LGHDT and CDR2 is YNNKEL (reference sequence). The ends were cut back, 8 bases at V and 0 bases at J, with 7 bases in the middle. CDR3 loop: CASGTLNTEAFF. As DNA, the CDR3 is TGTGCCAGCGGCACCTTGAACACTGAAGCTTTCTTT.

The chain combines TRBV5-1 with TRBJ2-1; D might be TRBD2 (5 bases). This CDR3 region has 15 residues. Germline CDR1 and CDR2: SGHRS and YFSETQ. With 0 bases removed from V and 7 bases from J, the gap between germline ends came to 14 bases. This CDR3 reads CASSLGGLALNEQFF. In DNA form, the CDR3 reads TGCGCCAGCAGCTTGGGCGGGCTAGCTCTAAATGAGCAGTTCTTC.

V is TRBV28 and J is TRBJ1-1, with no clear D. The CDR3 is made up of 15 amino acids. From germline, CDR1 is MDHEN and CDR2 SYDVKM. Between the trimmed V and J ends, which lost 2 bases and 4 bases, there was a span of 14 bases. The CDR3: CASSLGGLVTTEAFF. The CDR3 coding sequence is TGTGCCAGCAGTTTAGGTGGTTTGGTCACCACTGAAGCTTTCTTT.

This rearrangement joins TRBV6-5 to TRBJ2-7; 10 bases are a match to TRBD2. Germline assignment: CDR1 MNHEY and CDR2 SVGAGI. The junction had 2 bases not matched to a gene; V was cut back by 6 bases and J by 0 bases. This CDR3 has 14 amino acids. The CDR3 coding sequence is TGTGCCAGCAGGGCTAGCGGGAGCTCCTACGAGCAGTACTTC. Encoded protein: CASRASGSSYEQYF.

V usage is TRBV3-1 (or the pseudogene TRBV3-2) and J usage is TRBJ2-7; a weak D match, TRBD1 (7 bases). CDR1 and CDR2 from the germline V gene are LGHDT and YNNKEL (reference sequence). The CDR3 runs 15 residues. Trimming pared 4 bases from V and 3 bases from J, leaving 16 bases between. CDR3 DNA sequence: TGTGCCAGCAGCCCAGGGGGACTGCCCCTCTACGAGCAGTACTTC. Protein: CASSPGGLPLYEQYF.

The chain has TRBV30 and TRBJ1-6; TRBD1 is a possible D gene (5 bases). Germline V gene sequence: CDR1 GTSNPN, CDR2 SVGIG (reference sequence). The CDR3 has 16 amino acids. The ends were cut back, 3 bases at V and 0 bases at J, with 12 bases in the middle. The CDR3 loop is CAWSGTGFSYNSPLHF. The CDR3 coding sequence is TGTGCCTGGAGCGGCACAGGTTTCTCCTATAATTCACCCCTCCACTTT.

This clone has a handful of counts. The rearrangement uses TRBV7-9 and TRBJ2-7; D call uncertain. Germline CDR1 and CDR2: SEHNR and FQNEAQ (reference sequence). The CDR3 length is 15 residues. The V end lost 1 base, the J end lost 4 bases, and 14 bases lay between the germline ends. The CDR3 region is CASSLGQAPRYEQYF. CDR3 nucleotide sequence: TGTGCCAGCAGCTTAGGGCAGGCCCCGAGATACGAGCAGTACTTC.

The chain has TRBV15 and TRBJ2-3; TRBD2 aligns across 11 bases. The CDR3 spans 17 residues. CDR1 LNHNV and CDR2 YYDKDF come from the germline V gene (reference sequence). Trimming at V came to 0 bases and at J to 2 bases, leaving 4 bases not matched to a gene. The DNA of the CDR3 is TGTGCCACCAGCAGAGAAACTAGCGGGGGATTCACAGATACGCAGTATTTT. Translating it yields CATSRETSGGFTDTQYF.

This clone was detected a few times. The V and J genes are TRBV28 and TRBJ2-7; no reliable D call. Per the germline V gene, CDR1 is MDHEN and CDR2 is SYDVKM. The germline V and J ends were trimmed by 2 bases and 5 bases, with 4 bases remaining between them. The CDR3 sequence is 11 residues long. The CDR3 spells CASSLINEQYF. CDR3 DNA sequence: TGTGCCAGCAGTTTAATTAACGAGCAGTACTTC.

CDR3 sequence (DNA): TGTGCCAGCAGACCAGACAGATTGAACACTGAAGCTTTCTTT. Its translation: CASRPDRLNTEAFF. V is TRBV28 and J is TRBJ1-1; D perhaps matches TRBD1 (5 bases). The CDR3 runs to 14 residues. With 6 bases removed from V and 0 bases from J, the gap between germline ends came to 11 bases. Germline V gives CDR1 MDHEN, CDR2 SYDVKM.

This chain uses TRBV19 with TRBJ2-1; the match to TRBD2 covers 9 bases. The CDR3 is made up of 15 amino acids. CDR1 and CDR2 from the germline V gene are LNHDA and SQIVND (reference sequence). Losses at the gene ends were 1 base for V and 5 bases for J; bases not matched to a gene: 3. CDR3 amino acids: CASSIAGGGDNEQFF. In nucleotides, the CDR3 is TGTGCCAGTAGTATAGCCGGCGGGGGGGACAATGAGCAGTTCTTC.

V is TRBV6-5 and J is TRBJ2-3; no definite D call. The V end lost 8 bases, the J end lost 1 base, and 13 bases lay between the germline ends. The CDR3 totals 14 residues. Germline values: CDR1 MNHEY, CDR2 SVGAGI. CDR3 sequence: CASLLGWGTDTQYF. CDR3 sequence (DNA): TGTGCCAGCCTTCTAGGTTGGGGCACAGATACGCAGTATTTT.

The chain links TRBV7-2 to TRBJ2-3, with a weak D call TRBD2 (7 bases). The V end was cut by 5 bases, the J end by 2 bases, with 20 bases between. This CDR3 contains 17 residues. Looked up from germline, CDR1 is SGHTA and CDR2 is FQGNSA. The CDR3 DNA follows: TGTGCCAGCAGCCCCTCGGGGGGCGGGACTTACACAGATACGCAGTATTTT. It encodes CASSPSGGGTYTDTQYF.

V is TRBV15 and J is TRBJ2-7, with 9 bases matching TRBD1. The CDR3 consists of 14 residues. In germline, CDR1 is LNHNV, CDR2 YYDKDF (reference sequence). Trimming took 3 bases from V and 4 from J; bases not matched to a gene: 4. The CDR3 nucleotides are TGTGCCACCAGCAGCGGGACAGGGAATTACGAGCAGTACTTC. Encoded protein: CATSSGTGNYEQYF.

The sample holds one count of this clone. V is TRBV13 and J is TRBJ1-5, with a weak D call TRBD1 (6 bases). This CDR3 has 14 amino acids. The germline CDR1 and CDR2 sequences are PRHDT and FYEKMQ (reference sequence). V lost 0 bases, J lost 7 bases, and 10 bases lay in between. The CDR3 reads CASSLGGAGQPQHF. CDR3 sequence (DNA): TGTGCCAGCAGCTTAGGGGGGGCCGGGCAGCCCCAGCATTTT.

The V and J genes are TRBV28 and TRBJ1-1; 8 nucleotides line up with TRBD1. From germline, CDR1 is MDHEN and CDR2 SYDVKM. V lost 7 bases, J lost 0 bases, and 4 bases stayed unmatched. This CDR3 has 14 amino acids. This chain's CDR3 is CASTLGQVNTEAFF. The CDR3, as DNA: TGTGCCAGCACCCTGGGACAGGTGAACACTGAAGCTTTCTTT.

The chain joins TRBV5-6 to TRBJ2-7, with a tentative D call TRBD2 (6 bases). Germline V gene data show CDR1 as SGHDT and CDR2 as YYEEEE. The CDR3 has 13 residues. Between the trimmed V and J ends, which lost 3 bases and 3 bases, there was a span of 10 bases. The CDR3 DNA reads TGTGCCAGCAGCTATCTAGCGTACTACGAGCAGTACTTC. Translation: CASSYLAYYEQYF.